One sample yielded the 10 T cell receptor beta chains listed below, sequenced in a study of T cell changes during pregnancy in multiple sclerosis. Some clones are missing from TCRdb's copy, which holds only in-frame ones; the method was immunoSEQ multiplex PCR. The table records 35,000 to 40,000 clones, under 95% of them present only once. This material consisted of CD4+ T cells from peripheral blood mononuclear cells, taken in the third trimester of pregnancy. All receptors come from a female donor with multiple sclerosis, enrolled in a pregnancy study.

V usage is TRBV19 and J usage is TRBJ2-7; TRBD1 matches 9 bases. The CDR3 has 16 amino acids. CDR1 is LNHDA and CDR2 is SQIVND in the germline V gene (reference sequence). The V gene end was trimmed by 1 base and the J gene end by 0 bases; junction bases not matched to a gene: 4. The CDR3 here is CASSIGGTGSSYEQYF. The CDR3 region has the DNA TGTGCCAGTAGTATAGGCGGGACAGGGAGCTCCTACGAGCAGTACTTC.

This chain uses TRBV2 with TRBJ2-4; possibly TRBD1 for D (5 bases). The CDR3 consists of 13 residues. Germline V gene sequence: CDR1 SNHLY, CDR2 FYNNEI. Trimming cost V 4 bases and J 8 bases, with 12 bases left between them. DNA of the CDR3: TGTGCCAGCAGTGGCAGGCAAGGGGACATTCAGTACTTC. It translates to CASSGRQGDIQYF.

The chain has TRBV18 and TRBJ1-5; perhaps TRBD1 as D (5 bases). Trimming pared 2 bases from V and 0 bases from J, leaving 8 bases between. This CDR3 region has 15 residues. CDR1 and CDR2 (germline): KGHSH, LQKENI. The CDR3 DNA follows: TGTGCCAGCTCACCAGGGGCACCTAGCAATCAGCCCCAGCATTTT. Protein sequence: CASSPGAPSNQPQHF.

This clone was found once. The chain employs TRBV6-5 and TRBJ1-1; possible D gene TRBD1, 5 bases. The CDR3 consists of 13 residues. V was shortened by 6 bases and J by 0 bases, with 8 bases between the two germline ends. The germline V gene has CDR1 MNHEY and CDR2 SVGAGI. CDR3 nucleotide sequence: TGTGCCAGCAGACCACAGGTGAACACTGAAGCTTTCTTT. This codes for CASRPQVNTEAFF.

This chain connects TRBV2 to TRBJ2-2; 8 bases are a match to TRBD2. The ends lost 6 bases at V and 7 bases at J; junction bases unmatched: 7. CDR3 size: 14 residues. Germline-derived CDR1 and CDR2 are SNHLY and FYNNEI. The CDR3 region is CASRREVEGGELFF. The DNA of the CDR3 is TGTGCCAGCAGGCGGGAGGTAGAAGGCGGGGAGCTGTTTTTT.

The chain has TRBV4-2 and TRBJ1-3; D gene ambiguous. In germline, CDR1 is LGHNA, CDR2 YNFKEQ. This CDR3 is built from 15 residues. V was trimmed by 1 base and J by 0 bases, leaving 7 bases between them. CDR3 protein: CASSQVAGSGNTIYF. In DNA, the CDR3 is TGTGCCAGCAGCCAAGTCGCAGGCTCTGGAAACACCATATATTTT.

This clone has only one observation. V is TRBV1 and J is TRBJ2-4; TRBD2 is the table's D call, not checked against the DNA. TRBV1 is an annotated pseudogene. This CDR3 spans 18 amino acids. The CDR3 here is CTSSQGTSGNVAKNIQYF. The CDR3 DNA is TGCACCAGCAGCCAAGGGACTAGCGGGAACGTAGCCAAAAACATTCAGTACTTC.

This sequence joins TRBV4-1 and TRBJ2-7; maybe TRBD1 (6 bases). The V end lost 3 bases, the J end lost 4 bases, and 22 bases lay between the germline ends. Germline V lookup: CDR1 MGHRA, CDR2 YSYEKL. This CDR3 comprises 17 residues. The CDR3 DNA reads TGCGCCAGCAGCCATCCCCGGGCAGGACAGTCGCCTTACGAGCAGTACTTC. Residues: CASSHPRAGQSPYEQYF.

This rearrangement joins TRBV6-4 to TRBJ1-2, with TRBD1 identical over 8 bases. The V segment lost 3 bases and the J segment 5 bases; nucleotides outside the gene matches: 5. The CDR3 runs 14 residues. Germline CDR1 is MRHNA and CDR2 is SNTAGT. The CDR3 reads CASSEQGAGYGYTF. The CDR3 bases are TGTGCCAGCAGTGAGCAGGGGGCAGGTTATGGCTACACCTTC.

The chain employs TRBV28 and TRBJ2-7, with 9 bases aligning to TRBD2. After removal of 5 bases from V and 2 bases from J, the junction contained 10 bases not matched to a gene. Per the germline V gene, CDR1 is MDHEN and CDR2 is SYDVKM. CDR3 length: 16 residues. The CDR3 region is CASSIVAGVAPYEQYF. The CDR3 DNA reads TGTGCCAGCAGTATAGTAGCGGGAGTCGCACCCTACGAGCAGTACTTC.